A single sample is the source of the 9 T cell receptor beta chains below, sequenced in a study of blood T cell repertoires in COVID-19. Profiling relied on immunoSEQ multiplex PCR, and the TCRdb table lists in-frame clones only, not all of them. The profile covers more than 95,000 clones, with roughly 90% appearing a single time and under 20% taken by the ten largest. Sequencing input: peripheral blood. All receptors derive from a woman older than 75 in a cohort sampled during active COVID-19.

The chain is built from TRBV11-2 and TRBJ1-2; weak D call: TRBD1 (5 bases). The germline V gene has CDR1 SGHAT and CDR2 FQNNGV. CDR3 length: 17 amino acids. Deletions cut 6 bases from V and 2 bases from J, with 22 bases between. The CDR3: CASSSEGWTGVNYGYTF. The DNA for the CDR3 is TGTGCCAGCAGTTCAGAAGGTTGGACGGGGGTAAACTATGGCTACACCTTC.

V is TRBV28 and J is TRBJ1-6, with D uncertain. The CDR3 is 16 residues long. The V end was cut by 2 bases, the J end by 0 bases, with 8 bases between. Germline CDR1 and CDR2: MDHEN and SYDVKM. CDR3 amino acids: CASSLAGSSYNSPLHF. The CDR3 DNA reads TGTGCCAGCAGTTTAGCCGGGAGCTCCTATAATTCACCCCTCCACTTT.

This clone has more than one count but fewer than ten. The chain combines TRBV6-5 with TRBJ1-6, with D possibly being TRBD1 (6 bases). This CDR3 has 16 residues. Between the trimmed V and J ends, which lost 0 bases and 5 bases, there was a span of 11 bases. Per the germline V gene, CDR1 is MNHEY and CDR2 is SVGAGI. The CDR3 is CASSYSFDRNNSPLHF. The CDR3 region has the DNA TGTGCCAGCAGTTACTCCTTTGACAGGAATAATTCACCCCTCCACTTT.

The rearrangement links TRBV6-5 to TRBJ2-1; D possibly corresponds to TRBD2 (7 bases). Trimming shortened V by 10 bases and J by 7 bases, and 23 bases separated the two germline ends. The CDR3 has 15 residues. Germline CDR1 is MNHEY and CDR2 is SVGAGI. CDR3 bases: TGTGCCACCCTACGGAGTGGGGGGGCCAGGAATGAGCAGTTCTTC. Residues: CATLRSGGARNEQFF.

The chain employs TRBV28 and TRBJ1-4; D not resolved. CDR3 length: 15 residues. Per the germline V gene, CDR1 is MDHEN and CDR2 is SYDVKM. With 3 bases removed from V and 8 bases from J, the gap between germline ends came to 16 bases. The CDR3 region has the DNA TGTGCCAGCAGTTTCAGCACCCCGGGAGGAGAAAAACTGTTTTTT. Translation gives CASSFSTPGGEKLFF. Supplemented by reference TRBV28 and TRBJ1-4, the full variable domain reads DVKVTQSSRYLVKRTGEKVFLECVQDMDHENMFWYRQDPGLGLRLIYFSYDVKMKEKGDIPEGYSVSREKKERFSLILESASTNQTSMYLCASSFSTPGGEKLFFGSGTQLSVL.

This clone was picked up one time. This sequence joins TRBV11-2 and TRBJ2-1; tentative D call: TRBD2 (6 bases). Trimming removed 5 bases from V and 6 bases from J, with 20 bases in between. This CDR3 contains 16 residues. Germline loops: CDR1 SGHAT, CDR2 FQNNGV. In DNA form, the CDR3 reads TGTGCCAGCAGCCCCCCGGGGGTCCGGAGTGTCAATGAGCAGTTCTTC. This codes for CASSPPGVRSVNEQFF.

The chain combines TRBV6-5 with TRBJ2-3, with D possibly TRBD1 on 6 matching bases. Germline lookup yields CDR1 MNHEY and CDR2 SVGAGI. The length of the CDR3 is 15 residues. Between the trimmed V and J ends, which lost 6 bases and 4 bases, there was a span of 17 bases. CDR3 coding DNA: TGTGCCAGCAGACAGCCGACAGGCACTTCAGATACGCAGTATTTT. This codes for CASRQPTGTSDTQYF.

In DNA form, the CDR3 reads TGTGCCAGCACGACAGAGCTGAACACCGGGGAGCTGTTTTTT. Protein: CASTTELNTGELFF. This rearrangement joins TRBV27 to TRBJ2-2, with D possibly TRBD1 on 5 matching bases. This CDR3 is built from 14 residues. Looked up from germline, CDR1 is MNHEY and CDR2 is SMNVEV (reference sequence). V was pared by 7 bases and J by 1 base, with 10 bases between.

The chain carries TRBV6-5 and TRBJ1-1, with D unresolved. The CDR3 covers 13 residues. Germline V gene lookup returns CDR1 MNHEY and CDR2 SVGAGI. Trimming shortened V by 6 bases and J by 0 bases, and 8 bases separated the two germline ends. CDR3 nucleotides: TGTGCCAGCAGGGGCGGGATGAACACTGAAGCTTTCTTT. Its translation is CASRGGMNTEAFF.